These 27 T cell receptor beta chains came from one sample sequenced in a study of T cell responses to AZD1222 COVID-19 vaccine (dated by TCRdb to about 2021). The intended sense of this specimen's time point label: baseline before first vaccination. The library was prepared using the immunoSEQ multiplex PCR assay. Sourced from immuneACCESS, this table was stored by TCRdb with only in-frame sequences that have V and J called. A share of the clones is absent; for the studies checked, an unresolved V gene accounts for under half, and the remainder has no known explanation. For this sample there are 150,000 to 200,000 clones; 90% to 95% appear just once. 9.2% of the sample is in the top ten clones. The material sequenced was peripheral blood, taken on day 0 of AZD1222 vaccination. The receptor set was obtained from an adult in good health.

The genes are TRBV29-1 and TRBJ2-7, with D uncertain. V lost 7 bases and J lost 7, with 32 bases in between. The CDR3 contains 17 residues. CDR1 and CDR2 (germline): SQVTM, ANQGSEA. The DNA of the CDR3 is TGCAGCGCCATGCTGTCCGGGTCCGAATGGACCCCTGAAGAGCAGTACTTC. Its translation is CSAMLSGSEWTPEEQYF.

The rearrangement links TRBV5-4 to TRBJ2-3; D gene unclear. Trimming stripped 3 bases from V and 4 bases from J, with 3 bases between. The germline V gene has CDR1 SGHNT and CDR2 YYREEE (reference sequence). The CDR3 loop spans 11 amino acids. This CDR3 is CASSSSDTQYF. The DNA of the CDR3 is TGTGCCAGCAGCTCCTCAGATACGCAGTATTTT.

This clone was detected a few times. The V gene is TRBV7-6, the J gene TRBJ1-1; 7 bases map to TRBD1. Germline V CDR1 and CDR2: SGHVS, FNYEAQ. The CDR3 runs 15 residues. J lost 0 bases, V lost 1 base, and 2 bases had no gene match. The DNA of the CDR3 is TGTGCCAGCAGCTTAGAGGGACAGCTGAACACTGAAGCTTTCTTT. Its protein is CASSLEGQLNTEAFF.

This chain links TRBV18 with TRBJ2-7; 8 bases agree with TRBD1. There are 16 residues in the CDR3. CDR1 and CDR2 from the germline V gene are KGHSH and LQKENI. The V gene end was trimmed by 3 bases and the J gene end by 5 bases; junction bases not matched to a gene: 12. The CDR3 nucleotides are TGTGCCAGCTCACCCACGGGCGGACAGGGATCTAACGAGCAGTACTTC. Translated, it gives CASSPTGGQGSNEQYF.

The rearrangement joins TRBV6-2 or TRBV6-3 to TRBJ2-6; no reliable D call. Per germline, CDR1 MNHEY and CDR2 SVGEGT. There are 14 residues in the CDR3. The V gene lost 5 bases and the J gene lost 2 bases, with 7 bases spanning the gap. The CDR3, as DNA: TGTGCCAGCAGTAACAGCGCTGGGGCCAACGTCCTGACTTTC. It specifies CASSNSAGANVLTF.

The chain uses TRBV6-2 or TRBV6-3 and TRBJ1-1; D is unresolved. Germline V lookup: CDR1 MNHEY, CDR2 SVGEGT. V lost 2 bases to trimming and J lost 0 bases, with 10 bases between them. This CDR3 contains 15 residues. The CDR3 nucleotides are TGTGCCAGCAGTTACATCCAGACCATGAACACTGAAGCTTTCTTT. This codes for CASSYIQTMNTEAFF.

J is TRBJ2-2 and V is TRBV25-1, with D possibly TRBD2 on 6 matching bases. This CDR3 has 15 residues. Looked up from germline, CDR1 is MGHDK and CDR2 is SYGVNS. The germline V and J ends were trimmed by 6 bases and 5 bases, with 16 bases remaining between them. The CDR3 is CASSPRGRETGELFF. Here the CDR3 DNA reads TGTGCCAGCAGCCCCCGGGGGAGAGAAACCGGGGAGCTGTTTTTT.

This chain joins TRBV2 and TRBJ2-7; D is possibly TRBD2 (5 bases). The CDR3 extends over 14 amino acids. Germline V gives CDR1 SNHLY, CDR2 FYNNEI. The germline V and J ends were trimmed by 3 bases and 12 bases, with 21 bases remaining between them. The CDR3 spells CASSELPPLVSGYF. The CDR3 nucleotides read TGTGCCAGCAGTGAGCTCCCACCACTAGTTTCCGGGTACTTC.

The CDR3 bases are TGTGCCAGCAGCCGCTCGGACACCCAGTACTTC. Translating gives CASSRSDTQYF. This chain connects TRBV12-3 or TRBV12-4 to TRBJ2-5; D remains ambiguous. The V end was cut by 6 bases, the J end by 8 bases, with 10 bases between. The CDR3 runs to 11 residues.

The chain uses TRBV11-1 and TRBJ2-7; unclear D gene. Germline V gene data show CDR1 as SGHAT and CDR2 as FQDESV (reference sequence). V was cut by 5 bases and J by 3 bases, with 5 bases left in between. This CDR3 has 11 amino acids. The CDR3 spells CASSRNYEQYF. In DNA form, the CDR3 reads TGTGCCAGCAGCCGGAACTACGAGCAGTACTTC.

J is TRBJ2-3 and V is TRBV10-3; 9 bases align to TRBD2. V shed 4 bases and J 3 bases; nucleotides not matched to a gene: 8. The CDR3 runs to 16 residues. Germline CDR1 and CDR2: ENHRY and SYGVKD. CDR3 amino acids: CAISGKAGGPTDTQYF. In nucleotides, the CDR3 is TGTGCCATCAGTGGGAAGGCGGGAGGGCCAACAGATACGCAGTATTTT.

J is TRBJ1-5 and V is TRBV20-1, with D uncertain. The CDR3 has 11 amino acids. Trimming took 6 bases from V and 4 from J, leaving 7 bases between them. The germline V gene has CDR1 DFQATT and CDR2 SNEGSKA (reference sequence). CDR3 in DNA: TGCAGTGCGGGCAGGAATCAGCCCCAGCATTTT. This sequence encodes CSAGRNQPQHF.

The V and J genes are TRBV3-1 (or the pseudogene TRBV3-2) and TRBJ2-1; TRBD2 matches at 7 bases. CDR3 length: 16 amino acids. Germline trimming cut 0 bases from V and 4 bases from J; bases unmatched to any gene: 6. Germline CDR1 reads LGHDT; CDR2 reads YNNKEL (reference sequence). The chain's CDR3 is CASSQDRSSGYNEQFF. For the CDR3, the DNA is TGTGCCAGCAGCCAAGATCGGTCTAGCGGTTACAATGAGCAGTTCTTC.

J is TRBJ1-5 and V is TRBV7-9, with D hard to call. The ends were cut back, 4 bases at V and 4 bases at J, with 14 bases in the middle. CDR1 SEHNR and CDR2 FQNEAQ come from the germline V gene (reference sequence). This CDR3 is 15 amino acids long. Here the CDR3 DNA reads TGTGCCAGCAGCTCCTCAACCGGTGGTAATCAGCCCCAGCATTTT. It codes for CASSSSTGGNQPQHF.

V gene TRBV5-1 combines with J gene TRBJ2-1; TRBD2 matches at 8 bases. The length of the CDR3 is 16 residues. The germline V gene has CDR1 SGHRS and CDR2 YFSETQ. The V gene end was trimmed by 0 bases and the J gene end by 2 bases; junction bases not matched to a gene: 4. The CDR3 DNA is TGCGCCAGCAGCTTGGCCGGACTAGCTCCCTACAATGAGCAGTTCTTC. The encoded protein is CASSLAGLAPYNEQFF.

V is TRBV30 and J is TRBJ1-5; 10 nucleotides line up with TRBD1. Trimming removed 1 base from V and 4 bases from J; junction bases left unmatched: 1. Germline values: CDR1 GTSNPN, CDR2 SVGIG (reference sequence). The CDR3 covers 14 residues. The CDR3, as DNA: TGTGCCTGGAGTGCGGGACAGGGGAATCAGCCCCAGCATTTT. Protein: CAWSAGQGNQPQHF.

The chain recombines TRBV7-3 with TRBJ2-3; unclear D gene. The CDR3 has 14 residues. Between the trimmed V and J ends, which lost 2 bases and 2 bases, there was a span of 8 bases. Looked up from germline, CDR1 is SGHTA and CDR2 is FQGTGA. This CDR3 reads CASSLGPATDTQYF. In DNA, the CDR3 is TGTGCCAGCAGCTTAGGGCCGGCCACAGATACGCAGTATTTT. Drawing the rest from reference TRBV7-3 and TRBJ2-3, the complete variable domain is GAGVSQTPSNKVTEKGKYVELRCDPISGHTALYWYRQSLGQGPEFLIYFQGTGAADDSGLPNDRFFAVRPEGSVSTLKIQRTERGDSAVYLCASSLGPATDTQYFGPGTRLTVL.

The rearrangement links TRBV5-8 to TRBJ1-1, with 8 bases matching TRBD1. The CDR3 extends over 16 amino acids. CDR1 SGHTS and CDR2 YDEGEE come from the germline V gene. Trimming took 1 base from V and 1 from J; bases not matched to a gene: 6. CDR3 nucleotide sequence: TGTGCCAGCAGCTTGTCGGGGACAGGCCGGAACACTGAAGCTTTCTTT. Translation gives CASSLSGTGRNTEAFF.

This clone was seen only once. This chain links TRBV5-4 with TRBJ1-6; D gene uncertain. Germline CDR1 and CDR2: SGHNT and YYREEE (reference sequence). The CDR3 runs 14 residues. The V and J ends lost 5 bases and 7 bases respectively, with 13 bases between them. CDR3 region: CASSKGVWNSPLHF. DNA for the CDR3: TGTGCCAGCAGTAAGGGCGTTTGGAATTCACCCCTCCACTTT.

The chain has TRBV6-5 and TRBJ1-1; no firm D call. V shed 5 bases and J shed 9 bases, with 7 bases lying between them. Germline values: CDR1 MNHEY, CDR2 SVGAGI. This CDR3 region has 10 residues. The chain's CDR3 is CASSTSQAFF. In DNA, the CDR3 is TGTGCCAGCAGTACCTCCCAAGCTTTCTTT.

This chain connects TRBV28 to TRBJ1-5; D not certain. V lost 3 bases and J lost 2, with 11 bases in between. CDR3 length equals 15 residues. Per the germline V gene, CDR1 is MDHEN and CDR2 is SYDVKM. The chain's CDR3 is CASSFEAVRNQPQHF. CDR3 nucleotides: TGTGCCAGCAGTTTTGAGGCAGTTCGCAATCAGCCCCAGCATTTT.

The chain links TRBV2 to TRBJ2-3; TRBD2 matches 11 bases. V was clipped by 6 bases and J by 4 bases; unmatched bases: 15. Germline V gives CDR1 SNHLY, CDR2 FYNNEI. CDR3 size: 18 residues. The CDR3 DNA reads as TGTGCCAGCAGCTTCCCCATAGCGGGAGGGCCTTTCGCAGATACGCAGTATTTT. Amino acids: CASSFPIAGGPFADTQYF. The full variable domain, completed using reference TRBV2 and TRBJ2-3, is EPEVTQTPSHQVTQMGQEVILRCVPISNHLYFYWYRQILGQKVEFLVSFYNNEISEKSEIFDDQFSVERPDGSNFTLKIRSTKLEDSAMYFCASSFPIAGGPFADTQYFGPGTRLTVL.

The chain couples TRBV3-1 (or the pseudogene TRBV3-2) to TRBJ1-4; D unresolved. This CDR3 comprises 14 residues. Trimming took off 3 bases at V and 1 base at J, with 6 bases between the two ends. Germline CDR1 and CDR2: LGHDT and YNNKEL (reference sequence). CDR3 region: CASSQEGTNEKLFF. The CDR3 DNA sequence: TGTGCCAGCAGCCAGGAGGGAACTAATGAAAAACTGTTTTTT.

This rearrangement joins TRBV5-6 to TRBJ2-1; D call uncertain. The germline gives CDR1 SGHDT, CDR2 YYEEEE. CDR3 size: 16 residues. The V and J ends lost 2 bases and 0 bases respectively, with 12 bases between them. CDR3 in DNA: TGTGCCAGCAGCTTTTTCATCCCCAGCTCCTACAATGAGCAGTTCTTC. Translation gives CASSFFIPSSYNEQFF.

The V call is TRBV9, the J call TRBJ1-6, with 7 bases aligning to TRBD1. Germline lookup yields CDR1 SGDLS and CDR2 YYNGEE. J was trimmed by 4 bases and V by 3 bases; bases with no gene match: 4. The CDR3 spans 15 residues. CDR3 sequence: CASSEGQFYNSPLHF. CDR3 nucleotide sequence: TGTGCCAGCAGCGAGGGACAGTTTTATAATTCACCCCTCCACTTT.

V gene TRBV24-1 combines with J gene TRBJ2-2, with D unclear. The CDR3 runs 13 residues. The germline V and J ends were trimmed by 12 bases and 3 bases, with 13 bases remaining between them. Germline CDR1 reads KGHDR; CDR2 reads SFDVKD. Written as DNA, the CDR3 is TGTGCCGCAGGCCGATGGGACACCGGGGAGCTGTTTTTT. Protein product: CAAGRWDTGELFF.

This rearrangement joins TRBV20-1 to TRBJ2-1, with D uncertain. With 0 bases removed from V and 7 bases from J, the gap between germline ends came to 4 bases. Germline CDR1 is DFQATT and CDR2 is SNEGSKA (reference sequence). The CDR3 loop spans 11 amino acids. The CDR3 DNA reads as TGCAGTGCTAGAGAGAAAAATGAGCAGTTCTTC. It specifies CSAREKNEQFF.